This T cell receptor (beta chain) was observed in a study of response to subunit inactivated influenza vaccine. TCRdb redid the calling of the RT-PCR reads with MiXCR, one entry per CDR3 protein. The sample shows about 620,000 distinct CDR3 sequences, about 10% of them seen only once. Germline V CDR1 and CDR2: SNHLY, FYNNEI. The CDR3 length is 12 residues. V dropped 7 bases and J dropped 3 bases, with 10 bases sitting between them. Many counts were recorded for this clonotype. This same sample was also part of a study on T cells expressing NK-cell markers. That work adds: cDNA encoding TCR beta was synthesized via 5'RACE template switching incorporating UMIs. Investigators obtained TCR beta repertoires from sorted CD3+CD56+NKG2C+, CD3+CD56+NKG2C- and CD3+CD56-NKG2C+ T cells. Seven sequenced donors out of eight were HCMV-seropositive, one seronegative. Dominant NKG2C+ clonotypes were found to form about 1.0-7.5% of CD8+ T cells in more than five donors.

The chain couples TRBV2 to TRBJ2-7; D remains unclear. This material consisted of PBMCs from blood, taken on the day of vaccination. This TCR came from a man aged 45-65 years who received an inactivated influenza vaccine. The chain's CDR3 is CASITRSYEQYF. The DNA for the CDR3 is TGTGCCAGCATCACTCGCAGCTACGAGCAGTACTTC.